A single sample gave rise to the 23 T cell receptor beta chains below, sequenced in a study of T cells expressing NK-cell markers. For each CDR3 protein, TCRdb gives one entry from its re-call of the 5' RACE reads, without DNA. The specimen's table records fewer than 550,000 distinct CDR3 sequences. Sequencing was done on a sample of blood T cells: a sorted CD56 or NKG2C T cell subset, CD4+ or CD8+ T cells, or bulk PBMC T cells (not recorded which). All receptors derive from a woman between 45 and 65 years old in good health.

CDR3 sequence: CASSRPGVQKNGYTF. J is TRBJ1-2 and V is TRBV28; TCRdb lists TRBD1, though no DNA is available to test this call. CDR1 is MDHEN, CDR2 SYDVKM, per germline. The CDR3 has 15 amino acids.

The chain links TRBV27 to TRBJ1-1; without DNA, the TCRdb call of TRBD1 cannot be checked. CDR3 length equals 15 residues. Germline-derived CDR1 and CDR2 are MNHEY and SMNVEV (reference sequence). The CDR3 protein is CASSIQGTVNTEAFF.

The gene calls are TRBV20-1 and TRBJ2-5; absent DNA, TCRdb's TRBD2 call cannot be checked. CDR1 is DFQATT, CDR2 SNEGSKA, per germline (reference sequence). The CDR3 is 20 amino acids. The CDR3 sequence is CSARDPEREEVLGFQETQYF.

The gene calls are TRBV6-5 and TRBJ2-3; TCRdb calls TRBD1, which cannot be checked without DNA. CDR1 is MNHEY, CDR2 SVGAGI, per germline. The CDR3 runs to 15 residues. CDR3 amino acids: CASSYGQGWVDTQYF.

The chain is built from TRBV6-5 and TRBJ2-2; TCRdb calls TRBD2, which cannot be checked without DNA. Germline loops: CDR1 MNHEY, CDR2 SVGAGI. The CDR3 extends over 19 amino acids. CDR3 sequence: CASRPGLAGGHRGTGELFF.

The chain links TRBV20-1 to TRBJ2-3. This CDR3 is 13 amino acids long. Looked up from germline, CDR1 is DFQATT and CDR2 is SNEGSKA (reference sequence). This CDR3 reads CSAEGASTDTQYF.

This chain links TRBV12-3 or TRBV12-4 with TRBJ1-1; TCRdb outputs TRBD1, but without DNA this stays unchecked. This CDR3 is built from 14 residues. This chain's CDR3 is CASRRQGLGVEAFF.

This chain connects TRBV9 to TRBJ2-1; with no DNA, the TCRdb D assignment of TRBD2 cannot be verified. The germline V gene encodes CDR1 SGDLS and CDR2 YYNGEE. CDR3 length equals 20 residues. CDR3 protein: CASSVVGASGRANSYNEQFF.

The V call is TRBV10-2, the J call TRBJ1-5; lacking DNA, the TRBD1 call made by TCRdb goes unchecked. Germline values: CDR1 WSHSY, CDR2 SAAADI. This CDR3 is built from 15 residues. This CDR3 reads CATTRGDYSNQPQHF.

This chain joins TRBV6-5 and TRBJ1-1. Germline loops: CDR1 MNHEY, CDR2 SVGAGI. This CDR3 region has 13 residues. This CDR3 is CASSYIGNTEAFF.

The chain employs TRBV6-1 and TRBJ1-2; TCRdb returns TRBD1, unconfirmable since there is no DNA. Germline loops: CDR1 MNHNS, CDR2 SASEGT. The CDR3 consists of 14 residues. The CDR3 region is CASSAPGAPYGYTF.

The V call is TRBV25-1, the J call TRBJ2-5; TCRdb's D gene call, TRBD1, goes unchecked for lack of DNA. The germline gives CDR1 MGHDK, CDR2 SYGVNS. The CDR3 runs 14 residues. CDR3 residues: CASRGVGYQETQYF.

The chain's CDR3 is CASSRSGETQYF. The chain uses TRBV5-1 and TRBJ2-5. The CDR3 contains 12 residues. Germline assignment: CDR1 SGHRS and CDR2 YFSETQ.

The chain combines TRBV12-3 or TRBV12-4 with TRBJ2-3; the D call of TRBD1 rests on TCRdb alone, since no DNA is present to check it. The CDR3 runs to 15 residues. The CDR3 sequence: CASSFNRGRPDTQYF.

This sequence joins TRBV20-1 and TRBJ2-7; as DNA is missing, the TRBD1 call by TCRdb cannot be tested. The CDR3 is 13 amino acids. Germline loops: CDR1 DFQATT, CDR2 SNEGSKA (reference sequence). CDR3 loop: CSAPGQVDYEQYF.

V gene TRBV7-9 combines with J gene TRBJ2-1; there is no DNA to check the TCRdb D call of TRBD2. Germline V CDR1 and CDR2: SEHNR, FQNEAQ (reference sequence). The CDR3 runs 11 residues. The chain's CDR3 is CASSQGPAGFF.

This chain joins TRBV5-1 and TRBJ2-5. CDR3 length: 14 residues. Germline V CDR1 and CDR2: SGHRS, YFSETQ. The CDR3 loop is CASSLIGEEETQYF.

The chain joins TRBV4-1 to TRBJ1-2. This CDR3 is 13 amino acids long. Germline lookup yields CDR1 MGHRA and CDR2 YSYEKL. The CDR3 is CASSPLGVNGYTF.

The rearrangement uses TRBV6-5 and TRBJ2-5. Germline-derived CDR1 and CDR2 are MNHEY and SVGAGI. The CDR3 extends over 12 amino acids. The chain's CDR3 is CASRRSQETQYF.

This chain connects TRBV14 to TRBJ2-7; TCRdb's assignment of TRBD1 cannot be checked, as there is no DNA. This CDR3 has 16 residues. Per the germline V gene, CDR1 is SGHDN and CDR2 is FVKESK. CDR3 region: CASSQVRTGGTYEQYF.

The V call is TRBV12-3 or TRBV12-4, the J call TRBJ2-4; without DNA, the TCRdb call of TRBD1 cannot be checked. CDR3 length: 16 amino acids. This chain's CDR3 is CASSPWTELAKNIQYF.

V gene TRBV12-3 or TRBV12-4 combines with J gene TRBJ2-1; the TCRdb D gene call, TRBD2, has no DNA to confirm it. The CDR3 spans 15 residues. The CDR3 reads CASTWGLAGNNEQFF.

This chain uses TRBV30 with TRBJ1-5; TCRdb proposes TRBD1, but this gene call is untestable without DNA. Germline loops: CDR1 GTSNPN, CDR2 SVGIG (reference sequence). CDR3 length: 14 residues. The CDR3 spells CAWTDRGDNQPQHF.